This record looks at one T cell receptor beta chain sequence and its context. Its binding antigen is unknown. Base qualities are missing; no much larger clone stands one base away. Each collaborating institution followed its own protocols to collect whole blood in K2EDTA tubes. For TCRbeta analysis, collaborators shipped samples as frozen whole blood, isolated PBMCs, or DNA extracted from either of those sample types. This sample was included in a study of blood T cell repertoires in COVID-19 (dated by TCRdb to about 2020). Regarding the study in general: Samples covering the acute and convalescent phases of COVID-19 were provided by collaborators in the United States, Italy and Spain. HLA class I and class II types, where available, came from metadata supplied by the sample provider rather than from assay-based typing. A freely available public database, intended as a resource for researchers studying the immune response to SARS-CoV-2, is where the repertoires were released. The samples were drawn from the first 160 participants of the ongoing ImmuneRACE study and from 1,254 subjects provided by 6 global collaborators. The material from the prospective study consisted of cDNA or gDNA derived from T cells, B-cell-depleted T cells, or PBMCs. The dataset comprised deeply sampled blood TCRbeta repertoires from subjects exposed to, actively infected with, or recovered from COVID-19. The sample metadata nearly always contained a de-identified subject ID, COVID-19 status, age in years and sex. The investigation overall reported the following: How much clinical and demographic metadata was included differed by source and by participant, and the metadata was provided uncurated.

TCRbeta CDR3 regions were amplified from genomic DNA using the immunoSEQ Assay, a bias-controlled multiplex PCR. The source study handled its data this way. Within the assay, amplification of reference gene primers was used to estimate how many nucleated cells each sample contained. To quantify the absolute abundance of each unique TCRbeta CDR3 rearrangement, sequence reads were collapsed and filtered. For each sample, productive Simpson clonality was calculated as the square root of Simpson's diversity index across productive rearrangements. What TCRdb holds here is the immuneACCESS table cut down to in-frame rearrangements. Part of the clones is not present; checked against another copy, under half of the missing clones reflect an unresolved V gene, and the others are unexplained. V and J calls and clone size are as listed in that table; D and trimming were resolved from the DNA. A total of tens of thousands of clones appear in this sample, about nine tenths of them only once. Over 11% of the sample is taken by the ten largest.

V loses 3 bases at its end and J loses 11 bases; junction bases beyond the gene matches: 4. Spanning cysteine to phenylalanine, the CDR3 consists of 14 amino acids. Only CDR3 DNA remains: 42 bases, in frame from the first base. CDR1 and CDR2 are drawn from the germline V gene: SGDLS, YYNGEE. This receptor was identified in a human donor in a cohort sampled during active COVID-19. In this chain, TRBV9 is recombined with TRBJ1-6; 11 middle bases align to TRBD1. Sequencing was performed on peripheral blood. The CDR3 corresponds to CASSEPGQGAPLHF. The base sequence is TGTGCCAGCAGCGAGCCGGGACAGGGGGCACCCCTCCACTTT.